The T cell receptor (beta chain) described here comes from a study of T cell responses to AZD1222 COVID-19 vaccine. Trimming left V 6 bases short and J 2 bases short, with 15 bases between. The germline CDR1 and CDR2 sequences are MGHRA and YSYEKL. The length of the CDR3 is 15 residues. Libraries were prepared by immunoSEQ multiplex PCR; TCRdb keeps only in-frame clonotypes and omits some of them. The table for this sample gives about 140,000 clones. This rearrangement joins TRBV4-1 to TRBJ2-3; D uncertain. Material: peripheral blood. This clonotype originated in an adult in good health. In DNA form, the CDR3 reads TGCGCCAGCAGTCTACCGGGCCAAGCCACAGATACGCAGTATTTT. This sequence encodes CASSLPGQATDTQYF.